Detailed here is one T cell receptor (beta chain). The target of this receptor is not known. No qualities accompany the bases; no much larger clone lies one base away. V is pared back by 1 base and J by 5 bases, with 18 bases lying between the germline termini. The CDR3 starts with the cysteine, ends with the phenylalanine, and has 18 residues. Only the CDR3 portion is preserved as DNA: 54 bases, with reading frame beginning at the first base. CDR1 LGHNA and CDR2 YSLEER were looked up in the germline V gene. No patient had received any treatment before thyroid surgery. The study retrospectively analysed patient clinical samples collected from about 2012 to 2019 using T-cell receptor beta sequencing. The sample belongs to a study of metastatic and nonmetastatic thyroid tumors (dated by TCRdb to the early 2020s). With regard to the full study: Repertoires from peripheral blood and from tumor or nodule tissue samples of malignant and benign thyroid patients were compared. Results and caveats for the whole study, not just this receptor: TCR beta diversity was reported as significantly higher in malignant tumors than in benign nodules, in both blood and tumor samples.

Library preparation employed PCR. The listed sequencing device is Illumina HiSeq 4000. High-throughput sequencing was used to profile the TCR beta-chain CDR3 region of each patient. Per the original workflow: Drawing on CDR3 differences between clinicopathological groups, the researchers built a classifier meant to tell apart patients with distant-metastatic papillary thyroid cancer. The Shannon index was used to assess repertoire diversity, and the Morisita-Horn index was used to assess tumor-blood repertoire similarity. TCRdb reanalyzed the raw reads on its own, using fastp at Q25 for trimming and MiXCR for clone calling, and kept in-frame beta chains. Clone size and V and J calls follow TCRdb, not the original study. The sample table contains 60,000 to 85,000 clones; only one count was recorded for roughly a sixth of them. Clones ranked in the top ten supply 10% to 15% of the sample.

The TCR was taken from a female donor with papillary thyroid cancer or a benign thyroid nodule (not recorded which). Some clones in this sample may be carry-over from other donors' samples. Recombination joined TRBV4-3 with TRBJ1-6; the D gene is possibly TRBD1, with 6 bases matching. The source material was blood. The bases read TGCGCCAGCAGCCAAGGGGTTACAGGGCGGAGGGATAATTCACCCCTCCACTTT. This encodes CASSQGVTGRRDNSPLHF.